The entry below gives a single TCR beta chain sequence along with its context. These data come from a study of blood T cell repertoires in COVID-19. The overall study: There were acute and convalescent COVID-19 samples, and they came from the United States, Italy and Spain. In each case, the material was cDNA or gDNA derived from T cells, B-cell-depleted T cells, or PBMCs.

The J segment lost 0 bases and the V segment lost 4 bases, leaving 8 bases of the junction unmatched. Germline-derived CDR1 and CDR2 are MGHDK and SYGVNS. The CDR3 is 17 residues long. In the original processing: The authors estimated nucleated cell counts from reference gene primer amplification. The method was immunoSEQ multiplex PCR; TCRdb's version includes in-frame clones alone and lacks a portion of them. V and J calls and clone size are those listed in that table; D and trimming were worked out from the DNA. The table lists roughly 65,000 clones, 80% to 95% of them singletons. The genes are TRBV25-1 and TRBJ2-1, with TRBD2 matching 8 bases. Material: peripheral blood. This clonotype was obtained from an older man with active COVID-19. The chain's CDR3 is CASSGWTSSSSYNEQFF. The CDR3 bases are TGTGCCAGCAGTGGTTGGACTAGCTCGAGCTCCTACAATGAGCAGTTCTTC.